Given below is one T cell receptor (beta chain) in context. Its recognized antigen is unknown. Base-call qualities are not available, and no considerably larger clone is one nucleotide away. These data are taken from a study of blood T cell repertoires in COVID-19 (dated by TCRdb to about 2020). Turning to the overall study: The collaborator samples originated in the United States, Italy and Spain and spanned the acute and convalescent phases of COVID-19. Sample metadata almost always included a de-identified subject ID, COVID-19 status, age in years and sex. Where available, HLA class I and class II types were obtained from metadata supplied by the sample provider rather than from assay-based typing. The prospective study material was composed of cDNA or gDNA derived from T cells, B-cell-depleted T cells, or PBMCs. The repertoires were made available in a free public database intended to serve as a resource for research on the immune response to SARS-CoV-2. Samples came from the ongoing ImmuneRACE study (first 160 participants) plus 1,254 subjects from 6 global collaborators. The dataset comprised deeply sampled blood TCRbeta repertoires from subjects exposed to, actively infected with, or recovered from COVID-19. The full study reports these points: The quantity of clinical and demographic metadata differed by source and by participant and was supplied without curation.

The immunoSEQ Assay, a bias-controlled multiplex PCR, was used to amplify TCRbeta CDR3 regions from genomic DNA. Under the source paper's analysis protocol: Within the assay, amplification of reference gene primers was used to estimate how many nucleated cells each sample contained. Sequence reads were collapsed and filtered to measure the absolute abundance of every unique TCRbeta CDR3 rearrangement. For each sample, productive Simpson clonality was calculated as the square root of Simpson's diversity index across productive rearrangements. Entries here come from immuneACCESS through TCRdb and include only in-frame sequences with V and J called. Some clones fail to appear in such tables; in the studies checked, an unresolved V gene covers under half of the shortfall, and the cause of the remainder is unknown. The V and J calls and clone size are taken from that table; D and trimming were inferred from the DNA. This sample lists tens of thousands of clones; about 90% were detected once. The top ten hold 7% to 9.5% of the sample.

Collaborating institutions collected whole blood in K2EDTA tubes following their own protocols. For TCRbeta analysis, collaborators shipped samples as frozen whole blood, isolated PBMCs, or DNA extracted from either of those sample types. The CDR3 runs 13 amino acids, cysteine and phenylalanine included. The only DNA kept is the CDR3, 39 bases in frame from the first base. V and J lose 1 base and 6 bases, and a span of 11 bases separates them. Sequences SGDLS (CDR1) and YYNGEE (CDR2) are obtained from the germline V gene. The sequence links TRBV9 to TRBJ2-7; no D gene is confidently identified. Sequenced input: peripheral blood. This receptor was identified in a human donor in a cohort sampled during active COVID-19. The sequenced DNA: TGTGCCAGCAGCGTATCCGCCGCCGGCGAGCAGTACTTC. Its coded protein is CASSVSAAGEQYF.